Included here is one T cell receptor beta chain sequence, with context. The data stem from a study of shared clonotypes between healthy human individuals. TCRdb's table, derived via immunoSEQ multiplex PCR, lists solely in-frame clones and lacks some. Of 1,400,000 or so clones in the sample, 98% to 99% were seen once. CDR1 and CDR2 from the germline V gene are LNHNV and YYDKDF (reference sequence). CDR3 length: 18 amino acids. V lost 0 bases to trimming and J lost 3 bases, with 20 bases between them. The specimen sequenced was naive CD4+ T cells sorted from blood. The subset: CD45RA+ positively selected. The V call is TRBV15, the J call TRBJ2-5; D perhaps matches TRBD2 (7 bases). The clonotype was recovered from a man aged 25-45 years in good health. The CDR3, as DNA: TGTGCCACCAGCAGAGAGGGGGGGCTTTGGGCCAGAAAAGAGACCCAGTACTTC. Its translation: CATSREGGLWARKETQYF.